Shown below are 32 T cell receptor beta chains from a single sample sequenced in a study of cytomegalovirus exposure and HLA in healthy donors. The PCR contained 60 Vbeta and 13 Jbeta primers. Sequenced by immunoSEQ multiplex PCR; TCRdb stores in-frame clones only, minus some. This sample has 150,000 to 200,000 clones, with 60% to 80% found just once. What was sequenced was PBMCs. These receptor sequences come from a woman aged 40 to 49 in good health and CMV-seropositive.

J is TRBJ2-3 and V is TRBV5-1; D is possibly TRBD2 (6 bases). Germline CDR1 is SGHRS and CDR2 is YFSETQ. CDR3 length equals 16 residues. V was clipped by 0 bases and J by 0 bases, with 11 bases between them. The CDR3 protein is CASSLGTGLSTDTQYF. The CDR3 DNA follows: TGCGCCAGCAGCTTGGGCACGGGACTTAGCACAGATACGCAGTATTTT. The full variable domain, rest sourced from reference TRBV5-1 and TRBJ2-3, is KAGVTQTPRYLIKTRGQQVTLSCSPISGHRSVSWYQQTPGQGLQFLFEYFSETQRNKGNFPGRFSGRQFSNSRSEMNVSTLELGDSALYLCASSLGTGLSTDTQYFGPGTRLTVL.

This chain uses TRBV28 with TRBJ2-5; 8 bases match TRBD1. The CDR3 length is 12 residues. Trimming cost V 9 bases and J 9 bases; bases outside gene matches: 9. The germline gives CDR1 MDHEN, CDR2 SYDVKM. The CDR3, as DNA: TGTGCCAGTTCAGGGGGCAATAGTCCCCAGTACTTC. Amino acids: CASSGGNSPQYF. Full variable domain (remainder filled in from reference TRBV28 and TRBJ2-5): DVKVTQSSRYLVKRTGEKVFLECVQDMDHENMFWYRQDPGLGLRLIYFSYDVKMKEKGDIPEGYSVSREKKERFSLILESASTNQTSMYLCASSGGNSPQYFGPGTRLLVL.

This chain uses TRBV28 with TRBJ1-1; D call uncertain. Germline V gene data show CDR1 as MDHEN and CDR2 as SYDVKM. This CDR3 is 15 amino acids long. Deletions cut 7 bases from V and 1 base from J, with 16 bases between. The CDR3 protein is CASNVAGRPNTEAFF. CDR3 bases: TGTGCCAGCAACGTAGCGGGTAGACCGAACACTGAAGCTTTCTTT.

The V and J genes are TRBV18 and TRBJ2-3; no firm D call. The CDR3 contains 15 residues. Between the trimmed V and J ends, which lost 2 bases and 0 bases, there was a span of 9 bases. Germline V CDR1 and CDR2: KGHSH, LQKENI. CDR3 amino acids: CASSPSETSTDTQYF. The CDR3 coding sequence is TGTGCCAGCTCACCAAGCGAAACTAGCACAGATACGCAGTATTTT.

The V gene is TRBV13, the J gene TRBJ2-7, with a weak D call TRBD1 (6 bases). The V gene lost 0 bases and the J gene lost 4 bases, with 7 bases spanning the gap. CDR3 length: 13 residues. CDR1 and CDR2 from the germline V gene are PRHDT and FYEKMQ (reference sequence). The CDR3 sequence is CASSLGRGYEQYF. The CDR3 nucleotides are TGTGCCAGCAGCTTAGGCAGGGGATACGAGCAGTACTTC.

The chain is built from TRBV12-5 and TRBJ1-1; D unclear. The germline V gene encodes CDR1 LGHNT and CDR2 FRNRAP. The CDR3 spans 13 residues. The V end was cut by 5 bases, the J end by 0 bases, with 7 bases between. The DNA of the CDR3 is TGTGCTAGTGGTCGTGGAGTGAACACTGAAGCTTTCTTT. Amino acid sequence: CASGRGVNTEAFF.

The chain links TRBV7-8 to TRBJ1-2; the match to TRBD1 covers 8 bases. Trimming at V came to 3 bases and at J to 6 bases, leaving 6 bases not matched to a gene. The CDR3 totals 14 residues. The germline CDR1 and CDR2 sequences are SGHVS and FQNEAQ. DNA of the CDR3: TGTGCCAGCAGCTTTTTGGACAGGGTAGATGGCTACACCTTC. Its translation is CASSFLDRVDGYTF.

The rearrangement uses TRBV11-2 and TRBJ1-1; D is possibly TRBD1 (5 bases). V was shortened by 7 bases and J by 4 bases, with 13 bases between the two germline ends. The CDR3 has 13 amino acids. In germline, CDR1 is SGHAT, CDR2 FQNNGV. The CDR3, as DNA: TGTGCCAGCACTTGGGCCGGGGGCACTGAAGCTTTCTTT. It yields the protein CASTWAGGTEAFF. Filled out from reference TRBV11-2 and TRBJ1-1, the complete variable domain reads EAGVAQSPRYKIIEKRQSVAFWCNPISGHATLYWYQQILGQGPKLLIQFQNNGVVDDSQLPKDRFSAERLKGVDSTLKIQPAKLEDSAVYLCASTWAGGTEAFFGQGTRLTVV.

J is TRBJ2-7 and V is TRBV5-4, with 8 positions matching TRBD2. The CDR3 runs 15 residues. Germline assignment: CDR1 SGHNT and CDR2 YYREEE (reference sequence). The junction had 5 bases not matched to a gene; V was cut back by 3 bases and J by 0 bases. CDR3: CASSSVGLDSYEQYF. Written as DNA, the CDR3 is TGTGCCAGCAGCTCCGTGGGACTAGACTCCTACGAGCAGTACTTC.

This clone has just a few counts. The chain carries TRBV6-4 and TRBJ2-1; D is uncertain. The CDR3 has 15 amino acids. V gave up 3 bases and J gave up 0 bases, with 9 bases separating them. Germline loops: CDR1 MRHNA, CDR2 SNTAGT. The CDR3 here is CASSDEAGSYNEQFF. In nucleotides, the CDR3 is TGTGCCAGCAGTGATGAGGCTGGCTCCTACAATGAGCAGTTCTTC.

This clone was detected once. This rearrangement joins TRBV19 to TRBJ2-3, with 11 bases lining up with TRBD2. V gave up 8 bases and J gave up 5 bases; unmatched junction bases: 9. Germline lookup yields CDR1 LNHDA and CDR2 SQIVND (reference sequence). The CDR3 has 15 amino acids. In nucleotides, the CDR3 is TGTGCCAGTCGCGCACTAGCGGGAGAGATAGATACGCAGTATTTT. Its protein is CASRALAGEIDTQYF.

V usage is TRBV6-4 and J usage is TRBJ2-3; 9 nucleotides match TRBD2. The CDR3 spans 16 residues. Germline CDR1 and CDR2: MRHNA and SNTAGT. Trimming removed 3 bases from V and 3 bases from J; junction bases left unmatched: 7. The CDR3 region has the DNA TGTGCCAGCAGTGAGGCGGCGGGAGGGCCTACAGATACGCAGTATTTT. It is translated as CASSEAAGGPTDTQYF.

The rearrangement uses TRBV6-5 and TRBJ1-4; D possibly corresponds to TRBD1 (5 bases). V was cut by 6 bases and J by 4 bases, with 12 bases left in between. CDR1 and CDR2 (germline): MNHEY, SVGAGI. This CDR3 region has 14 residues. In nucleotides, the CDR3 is TGTGCCAGCAGGTTAACAGGTGTTAATGAAAAACTGTTTTTT. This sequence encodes CASRLTGVNEKLFF.

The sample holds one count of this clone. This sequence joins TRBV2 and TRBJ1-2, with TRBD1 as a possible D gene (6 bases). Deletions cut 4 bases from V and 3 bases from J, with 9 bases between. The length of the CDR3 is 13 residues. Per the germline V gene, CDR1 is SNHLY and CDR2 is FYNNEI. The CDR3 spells CASSVRQDYGYTF. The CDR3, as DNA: TGTGCCAGCAGTGTACGACAGGACTATGGCTACACCTTC.

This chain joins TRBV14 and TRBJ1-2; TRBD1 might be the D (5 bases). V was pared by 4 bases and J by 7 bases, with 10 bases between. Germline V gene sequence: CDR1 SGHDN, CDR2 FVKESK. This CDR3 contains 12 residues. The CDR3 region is CASSPSGFGYTF. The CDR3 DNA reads TGTGCCAGCAGCCCCTCAGGGTTTGGCTACACCTTC.

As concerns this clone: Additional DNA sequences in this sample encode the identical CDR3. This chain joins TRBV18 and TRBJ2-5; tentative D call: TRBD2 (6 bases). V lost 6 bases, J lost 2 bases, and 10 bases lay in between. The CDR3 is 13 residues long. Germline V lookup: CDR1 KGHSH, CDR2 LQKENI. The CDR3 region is CASSSGLQETQYF. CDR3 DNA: TGTGCCAGCTCCTCGGGACTGCAAGAGACCCAGTACTTC.

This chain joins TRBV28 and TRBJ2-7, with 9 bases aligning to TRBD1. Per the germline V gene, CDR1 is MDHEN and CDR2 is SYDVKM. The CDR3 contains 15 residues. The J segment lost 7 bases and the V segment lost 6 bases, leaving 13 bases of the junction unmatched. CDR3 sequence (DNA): TGTGCCAGCAGCCCAGCCGGGACAGGGAAGGGGGAGCAGTACTTC. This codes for CASSPAGTGKGEQYF.

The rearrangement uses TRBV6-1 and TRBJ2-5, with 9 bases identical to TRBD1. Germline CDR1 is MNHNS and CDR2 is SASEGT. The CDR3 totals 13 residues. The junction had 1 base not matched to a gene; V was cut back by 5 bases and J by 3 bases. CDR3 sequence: CASSRDREETQYF. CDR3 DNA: TGTGCCAGCAGTCGGGACAGGGAAGAGACCCAGTACTTC.

DNA of the CDR3: TGCGCCAGCAGCTTCCAGACTAGCGTGGATGAGCAGTTCTTC. It yields the protein CASSFQTSVDEQFF. V gene TRBV5-1 combines with J gene TRBJ2-1; TRBD2 matches at 8 bases. V dropped 2 bases and J dropped 8; count of bases not matched to a gene: 6. CDR1 is SGHRS and CDR2 is YFSETQ in the germline V gene. The CDR3 extends over 14 amino acids. The whole variable domain, remainder taken from reference TRBV5-1 and TRBJ2-1, is KAGVTQTPRYLIKTRGQQVTLSCSPISGHRSVSWYQQTPGQGLQFLFEYFSETQRNKGNFPGRFSGRQFSNSRSEMNVSTLELGDSALYLCASSFQTSVDEQFFGPGTRLTVL.

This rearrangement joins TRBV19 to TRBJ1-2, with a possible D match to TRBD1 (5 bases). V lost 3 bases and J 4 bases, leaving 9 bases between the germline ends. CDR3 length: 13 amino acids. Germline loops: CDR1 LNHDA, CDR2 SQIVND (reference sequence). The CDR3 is CASSIGGTYGYTF. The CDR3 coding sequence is TGTGCCAGTAGTATTGGAGGGACCTATGGCTACACCTTC.

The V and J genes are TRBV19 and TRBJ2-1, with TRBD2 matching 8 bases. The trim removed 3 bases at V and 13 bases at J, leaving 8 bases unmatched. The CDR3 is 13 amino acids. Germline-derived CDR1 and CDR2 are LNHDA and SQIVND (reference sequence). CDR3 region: CASSILPGGVQFF. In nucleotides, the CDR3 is TGTGCCAGTAGTATCCTCCCCGGGGGGGTTCAGTTCTTC.

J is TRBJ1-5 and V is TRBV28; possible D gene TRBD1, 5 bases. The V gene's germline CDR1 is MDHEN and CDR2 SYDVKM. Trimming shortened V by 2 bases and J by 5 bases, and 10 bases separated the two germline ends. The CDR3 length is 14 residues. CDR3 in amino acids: CASSLGQPHQPQHF. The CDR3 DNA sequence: TGTGCCAGCAGTTTAGGACAACCTCATCAGCCCCAGCATTTT.

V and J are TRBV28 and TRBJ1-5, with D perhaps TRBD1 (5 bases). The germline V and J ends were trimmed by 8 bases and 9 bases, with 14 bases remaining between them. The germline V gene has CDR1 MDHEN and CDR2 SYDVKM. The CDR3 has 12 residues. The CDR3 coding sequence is TGTGCCAGCGGTCAGGGTGTGCGGCCCCAGCATTTT. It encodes CASGQGVRPQHF.

In DNA, the CDR3 is TGTGCCAGCAGCTTAGGACTAGAATTATTCTTC. Translating gives CASSLGLELFF. The chain has TRBV7-3 and TRBJ2-1; 7 bases are shared with TRBD2. V was clipped by 2 bases and J by 16 bases; unmatched bases: 5. Germline lookup yields CDR1 SGHTA and CDR2 FQGTGA. There are 11 residues in the CDR3.

CDR3 in amino acids: CASSPTLRDEQYF. The CDR3 nucleotides are TGCGCCAGCAGCCCCACTCTGAGGGACGAGCAGTACTTC. The chain uses TRBV4-1 and TRBJ2-7, with a possible D match to TRBD2 (5 bases). Per germline, CDR1 MGHRA and CDR2 YSYEKL. V lost 4 bases to trimming and J lost 5 bases, with 12 bases between them. The CDR3 runs to 13 residues.

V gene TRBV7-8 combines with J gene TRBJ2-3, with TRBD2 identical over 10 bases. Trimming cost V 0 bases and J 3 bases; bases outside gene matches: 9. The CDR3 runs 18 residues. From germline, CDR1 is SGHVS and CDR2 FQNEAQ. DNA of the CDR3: TGTGCCAGCAGCTTAGCGGCTAGCGGGAGCATAAGAACAGATACGCAGTATTTT. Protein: CASSLAASGSIRTDTQYF.

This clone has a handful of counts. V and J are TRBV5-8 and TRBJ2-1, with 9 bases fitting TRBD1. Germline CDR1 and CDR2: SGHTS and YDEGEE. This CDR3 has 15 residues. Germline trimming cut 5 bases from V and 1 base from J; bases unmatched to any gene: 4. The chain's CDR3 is CASSHGQGSYNEQFF. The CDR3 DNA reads TGTGCCAGCAGTCACGGACAGGGGTCCTACAATGAGCAGTTCTTC.

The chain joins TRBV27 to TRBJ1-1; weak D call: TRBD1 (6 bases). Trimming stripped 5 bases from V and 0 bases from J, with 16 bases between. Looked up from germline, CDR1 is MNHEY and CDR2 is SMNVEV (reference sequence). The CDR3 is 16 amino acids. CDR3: CASSHRDSILNTEAFF. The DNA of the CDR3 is TGTGCCAGCAGTCACAGGGATTCGATATTGAACACTGAAGCTTTCTTT.

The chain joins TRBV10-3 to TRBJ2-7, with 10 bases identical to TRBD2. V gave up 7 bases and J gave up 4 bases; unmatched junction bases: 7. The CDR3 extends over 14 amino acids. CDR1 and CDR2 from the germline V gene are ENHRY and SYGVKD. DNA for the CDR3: TGTGCCATCAAATCTAGCGGGAGCACATACGAGCAGTACTTC. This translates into CAIKSSGSTYEQYF.

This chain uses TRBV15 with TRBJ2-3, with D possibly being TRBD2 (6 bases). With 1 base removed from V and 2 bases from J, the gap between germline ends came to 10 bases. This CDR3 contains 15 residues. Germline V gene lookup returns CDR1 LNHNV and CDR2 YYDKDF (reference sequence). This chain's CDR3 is CATSRVAGTTDTQYF. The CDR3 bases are TGTGCCACCAGCAGAGTTGCGGGAACCACAGATACGCAGTATTTT.

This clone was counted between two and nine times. The chain's CDR3 is CASSASGTRQETQYF. The CDR3 DNA follows: TGTGCCAGCAGTGCATCCGGGACAAGGCAAGAGACCCAGTACTTC. The chain combines TRBV2 with TRBJ2-5, with D possibly matching TRBD1 (6 bases). V was clipped by 4 bases and J by 2 bases, with 14 bases between them. Germline V gene lookup returns CDR1 SNHLY and CDR2 FYNNEI. CDR3 length: 15 amino acids.

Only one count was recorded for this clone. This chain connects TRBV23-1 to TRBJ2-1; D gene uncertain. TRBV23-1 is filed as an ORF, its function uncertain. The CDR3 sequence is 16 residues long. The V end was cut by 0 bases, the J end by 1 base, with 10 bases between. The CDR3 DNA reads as TGCGCCAGCAGTCAATCTGAGACACGATCCTACAATGAGCAGTTCTTC. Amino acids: CASSQSETRSYNEQFF.